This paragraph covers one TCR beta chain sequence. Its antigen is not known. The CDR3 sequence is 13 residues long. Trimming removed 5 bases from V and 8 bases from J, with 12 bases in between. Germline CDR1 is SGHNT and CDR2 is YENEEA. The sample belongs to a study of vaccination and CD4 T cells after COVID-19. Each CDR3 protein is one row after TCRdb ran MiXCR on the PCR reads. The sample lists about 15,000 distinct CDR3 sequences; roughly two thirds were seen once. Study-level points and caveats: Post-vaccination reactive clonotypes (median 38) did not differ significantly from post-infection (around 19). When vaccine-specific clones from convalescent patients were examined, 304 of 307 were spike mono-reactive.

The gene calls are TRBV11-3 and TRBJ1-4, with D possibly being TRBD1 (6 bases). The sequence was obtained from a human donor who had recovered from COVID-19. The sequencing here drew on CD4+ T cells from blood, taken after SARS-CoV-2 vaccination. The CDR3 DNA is TGTGCCAGCAGCAAAGGGGGTGGCGAAAAACTGTTTTTT. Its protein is CASSKGGGEKLFF.